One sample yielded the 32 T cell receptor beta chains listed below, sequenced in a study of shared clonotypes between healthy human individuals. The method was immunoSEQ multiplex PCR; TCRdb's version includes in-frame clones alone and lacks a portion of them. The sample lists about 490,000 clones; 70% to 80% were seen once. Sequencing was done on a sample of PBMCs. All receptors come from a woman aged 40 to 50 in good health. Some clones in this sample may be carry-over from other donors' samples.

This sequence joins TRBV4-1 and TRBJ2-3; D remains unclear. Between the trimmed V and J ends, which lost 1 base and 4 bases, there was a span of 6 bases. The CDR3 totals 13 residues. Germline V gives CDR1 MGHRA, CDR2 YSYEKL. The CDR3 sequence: CASSQVYPDTQYF. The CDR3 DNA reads TGCGCCAGCAGCCAAGTATATCCAGATACGCAGTATTTT.

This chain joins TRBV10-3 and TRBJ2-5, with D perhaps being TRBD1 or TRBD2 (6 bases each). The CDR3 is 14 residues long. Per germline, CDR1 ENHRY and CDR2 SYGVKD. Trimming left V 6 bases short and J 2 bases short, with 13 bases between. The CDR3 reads CAISLSGAQETQYF. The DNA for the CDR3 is TGTGCCATCAGCTTATCGGGGGCGCAAGAGACCCAGTACTTC.

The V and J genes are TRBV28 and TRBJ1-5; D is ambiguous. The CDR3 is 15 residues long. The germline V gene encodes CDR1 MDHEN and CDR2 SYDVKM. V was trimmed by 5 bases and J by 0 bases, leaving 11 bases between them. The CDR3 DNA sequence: TGTGCCAGCAGTCTAGACGACGCTAGCAATCAGCCCCAGCATTTT. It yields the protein CASSLDDASNQPQHF.

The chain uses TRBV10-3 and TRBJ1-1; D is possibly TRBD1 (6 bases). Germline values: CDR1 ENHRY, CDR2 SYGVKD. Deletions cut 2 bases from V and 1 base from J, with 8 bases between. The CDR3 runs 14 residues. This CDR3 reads CAISETGTNTEAFF. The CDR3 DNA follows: TGTGCCATCAGTGAGACAGGGACGAACACTGAAGCTTTCTTT.

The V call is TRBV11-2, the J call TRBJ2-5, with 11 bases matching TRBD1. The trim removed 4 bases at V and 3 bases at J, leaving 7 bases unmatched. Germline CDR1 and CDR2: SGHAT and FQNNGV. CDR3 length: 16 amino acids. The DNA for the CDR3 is TGTGCCAGCAGCTGGACAGGGGGCCGGGCGGAAGAGACCCAGTACTTC. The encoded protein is CASSWTGGRAEETQYF. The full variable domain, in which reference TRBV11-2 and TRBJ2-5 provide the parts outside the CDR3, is EAGVAQSPRYKIIEKRQSVAFWCNPISGHATLYWYQQILGQGPKLLIQFQNNGVVDDSQLPKDRFSAERLKGVDSTLKIQPAKLEDSAVYLCASSWTGGRAEETQYFGPGTRLLVL.

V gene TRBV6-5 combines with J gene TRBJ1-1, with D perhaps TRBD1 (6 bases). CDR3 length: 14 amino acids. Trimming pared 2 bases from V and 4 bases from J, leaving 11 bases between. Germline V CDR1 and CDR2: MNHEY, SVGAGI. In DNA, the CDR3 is TGTGCCAGCAGTTACCTACAGGGTTCCACTGAAGCTTTCTTT. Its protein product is CASSYLQGSTEAFF.

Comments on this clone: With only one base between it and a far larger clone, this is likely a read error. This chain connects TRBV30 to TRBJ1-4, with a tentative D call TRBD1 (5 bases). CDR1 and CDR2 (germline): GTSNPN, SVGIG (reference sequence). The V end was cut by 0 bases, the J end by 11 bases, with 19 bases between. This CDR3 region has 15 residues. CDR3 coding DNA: TGTGCCTGGAGTGTACTCAGGGCGAGGGGCGACAAACTGTTTTTT. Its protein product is CAWSVLRARGDKLFF.

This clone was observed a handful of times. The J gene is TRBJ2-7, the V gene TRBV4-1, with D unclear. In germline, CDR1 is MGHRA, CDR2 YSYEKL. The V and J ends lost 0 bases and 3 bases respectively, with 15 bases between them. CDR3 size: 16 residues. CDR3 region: CASSQDETQPFYEQYF. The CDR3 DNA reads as TGCGCCAGCAGCCAAGATGAGACCCAGCCATTCTACGAGCAGTACTTC.

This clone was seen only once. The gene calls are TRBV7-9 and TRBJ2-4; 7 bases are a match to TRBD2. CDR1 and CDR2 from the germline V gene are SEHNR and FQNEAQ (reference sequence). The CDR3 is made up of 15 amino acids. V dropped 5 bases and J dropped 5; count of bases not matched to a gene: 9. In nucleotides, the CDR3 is TGTGCCAGCAGCCCCGGGCGGGGGTCAGAAAACATTCAGTACTTC. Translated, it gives CASSPGRGSENIQYF.

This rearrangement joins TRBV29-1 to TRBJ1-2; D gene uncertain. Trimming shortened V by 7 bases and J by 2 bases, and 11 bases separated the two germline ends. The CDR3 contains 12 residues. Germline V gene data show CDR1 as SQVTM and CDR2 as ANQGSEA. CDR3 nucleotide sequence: TGCAGCGCACTTATGACCAACTATGGCTACACCTTC. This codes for CSALMTNYGYTF.

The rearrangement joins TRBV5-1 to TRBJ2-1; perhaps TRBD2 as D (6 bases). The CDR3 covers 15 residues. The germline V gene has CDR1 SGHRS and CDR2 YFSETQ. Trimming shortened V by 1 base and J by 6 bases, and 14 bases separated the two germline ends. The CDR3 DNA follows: TGCGCCAGCAGCTTGACCGGGAGAGGGCCCAATGAGCAGTTCTTC. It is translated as CASSLTGRGPNEQFF.

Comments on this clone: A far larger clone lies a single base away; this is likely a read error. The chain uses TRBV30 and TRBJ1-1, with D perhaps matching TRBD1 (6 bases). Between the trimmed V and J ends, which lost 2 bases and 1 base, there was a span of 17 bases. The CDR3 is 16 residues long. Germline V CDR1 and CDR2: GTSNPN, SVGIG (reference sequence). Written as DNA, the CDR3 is TGTGCCTGGAGTAATTACAGGGTTAGGCCGAACACTGAAGCTTTCTTT. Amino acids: CAWSNYRVRPNTEAFF.

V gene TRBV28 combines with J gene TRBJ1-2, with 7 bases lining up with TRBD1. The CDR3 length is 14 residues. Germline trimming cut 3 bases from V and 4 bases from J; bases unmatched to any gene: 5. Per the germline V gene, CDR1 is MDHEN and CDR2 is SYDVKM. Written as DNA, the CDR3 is TGTGCCAGCAGTTTGGTAGGGGGCAGCTATGGCTACACCTTC. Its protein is CASSLVGGSYGYTF.

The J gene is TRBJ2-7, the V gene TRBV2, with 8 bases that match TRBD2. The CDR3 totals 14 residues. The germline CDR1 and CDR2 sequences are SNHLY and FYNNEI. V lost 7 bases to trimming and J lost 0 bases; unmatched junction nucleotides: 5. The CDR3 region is CASTIAGSSYEQYF. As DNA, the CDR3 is TGTGCCAGCACTATAGCGGGGTCCTCCTACGAGCAGTACTTC.

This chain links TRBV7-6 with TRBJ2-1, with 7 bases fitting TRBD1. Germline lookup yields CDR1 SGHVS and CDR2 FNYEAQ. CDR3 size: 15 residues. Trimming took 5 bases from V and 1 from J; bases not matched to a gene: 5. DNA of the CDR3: TGTGCCAGCAGCCTAACAGGGGCTTCCTACAATGAGCAGTTCTTC. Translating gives CASSLTGASYNEQFF.

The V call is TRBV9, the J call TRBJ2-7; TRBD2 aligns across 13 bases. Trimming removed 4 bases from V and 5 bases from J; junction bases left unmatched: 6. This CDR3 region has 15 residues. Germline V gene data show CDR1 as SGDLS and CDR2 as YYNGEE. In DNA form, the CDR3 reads TGTGCCAGCAGCTCCCGGACTAGCGGGAGTGACGAGCAGTACTTC. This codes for CASSSRTSGSDEQYF.

CDR3 DNA sequence: TGTGCCAGCAGCTCTCCGGGACAGCAAGAGACCCAGTACTTC. Its translation: CASSSPGQQETQYF. The J gene is TRBJ2-5, the V gene TRBV5-6, with 7 bases aligning to TRBD1. In germline, CDR1 is SGHDT, CDR2 YYEEEE. The V segment lost 3 bases and the J segment 2 bases; nucleotides outside the gene matches: 4. The CDR3 runs to 14 residues.

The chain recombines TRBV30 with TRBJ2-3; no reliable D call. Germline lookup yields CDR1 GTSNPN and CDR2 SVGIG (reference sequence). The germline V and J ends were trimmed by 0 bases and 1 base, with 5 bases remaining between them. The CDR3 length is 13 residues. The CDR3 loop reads CAWSVSGTDTQYF. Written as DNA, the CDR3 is TGTGCCTGGAGTGTGTCGGGCACAGATACGCAGTATTTT.

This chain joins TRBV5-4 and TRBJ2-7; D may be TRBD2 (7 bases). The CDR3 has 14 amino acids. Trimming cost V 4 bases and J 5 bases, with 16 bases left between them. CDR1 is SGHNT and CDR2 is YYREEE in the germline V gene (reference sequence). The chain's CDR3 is CASSAAGGLDEQYF. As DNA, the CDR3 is TGTGCCAGCAGCGCCGCCGGGGGGCTCGACGAGCAGTACTTC.

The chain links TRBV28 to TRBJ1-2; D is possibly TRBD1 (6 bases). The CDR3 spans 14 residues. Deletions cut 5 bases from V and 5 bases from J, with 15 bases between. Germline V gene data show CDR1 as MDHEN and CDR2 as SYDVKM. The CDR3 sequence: CASSTHRVGYGYTF. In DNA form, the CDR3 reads TGTGCCAGCAGTACGCACAGGGTTGGATATGGCTACACCTTC.

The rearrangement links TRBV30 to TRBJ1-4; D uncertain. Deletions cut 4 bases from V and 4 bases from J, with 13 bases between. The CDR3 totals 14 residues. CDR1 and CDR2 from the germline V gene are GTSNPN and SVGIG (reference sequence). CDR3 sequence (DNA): TGTGCCTGGATCCCTAATGGGATTAATGAAAAACTGTTTTTT. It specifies CAWIPNGINEKLFF.

The CDR3 protein is CASSQDWDIRSYEQYF. In DNA, the CDR3 is TGCGCCAGCAGCCAAGACTGGGACATAAGGAGCTACGAGCAGTACTTC. The J gene is TRBJ2-5, the V gene TRBV4-1, with D perhaps TRBD1 (6 bases). The DNA end favors TRBJ2-7, so the J call may be wrong. This CDR3 is built from 16 residues. Germline CDR1 is MGHRA and CDR2 is YSYEKL.

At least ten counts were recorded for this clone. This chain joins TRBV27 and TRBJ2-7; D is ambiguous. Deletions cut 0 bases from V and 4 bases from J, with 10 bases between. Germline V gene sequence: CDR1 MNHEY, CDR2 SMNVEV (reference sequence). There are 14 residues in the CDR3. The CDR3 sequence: CASSLSWQGYEQYF. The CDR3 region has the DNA TGTGCCAGCAGTTTATCGTGGCAAGGATACGAGCAGTACTTC.

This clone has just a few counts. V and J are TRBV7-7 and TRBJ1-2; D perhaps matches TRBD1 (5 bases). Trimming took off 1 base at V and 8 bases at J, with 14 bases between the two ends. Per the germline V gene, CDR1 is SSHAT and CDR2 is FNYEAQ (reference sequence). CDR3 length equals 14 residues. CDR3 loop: CASSLVCRERGYTF. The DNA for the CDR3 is TGTGCCAGCAGCTTAGTATGCAGGGAGAGGGGCTACACCTTC.

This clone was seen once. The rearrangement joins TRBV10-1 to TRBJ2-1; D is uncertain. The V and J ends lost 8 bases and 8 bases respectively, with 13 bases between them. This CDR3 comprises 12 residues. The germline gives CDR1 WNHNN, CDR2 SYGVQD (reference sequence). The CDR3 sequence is CASHLWNYEQFF. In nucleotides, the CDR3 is TGCGCCAGCCACCTTTGGAATTATGAGCAGTTCTTC.

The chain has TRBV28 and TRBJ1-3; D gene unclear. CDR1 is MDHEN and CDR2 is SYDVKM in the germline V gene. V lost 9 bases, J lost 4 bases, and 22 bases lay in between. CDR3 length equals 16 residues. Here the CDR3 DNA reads TGTGCCAGTTCCACCGATACTCGAGGGCCCGGAAACACCATATATTTT. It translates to CASSTDTRGPGNTIYF.

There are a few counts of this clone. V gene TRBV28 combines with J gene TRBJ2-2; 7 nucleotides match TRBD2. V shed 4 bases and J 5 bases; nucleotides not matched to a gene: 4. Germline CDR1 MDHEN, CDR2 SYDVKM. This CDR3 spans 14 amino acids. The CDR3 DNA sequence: TGTGCCAGCAGTTACCCGGGAGGAACCGGGGAGCTGTTTTTT. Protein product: CASSYPGGTGELFF.

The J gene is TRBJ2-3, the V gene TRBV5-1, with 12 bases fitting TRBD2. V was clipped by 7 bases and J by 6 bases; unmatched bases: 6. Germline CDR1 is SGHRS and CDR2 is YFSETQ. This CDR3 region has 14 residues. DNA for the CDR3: TGCGCCAGCTCTCTAGCGGGAGGGAGGGATACGCAGTATTTT. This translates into CASSLAGGRDTQYF.

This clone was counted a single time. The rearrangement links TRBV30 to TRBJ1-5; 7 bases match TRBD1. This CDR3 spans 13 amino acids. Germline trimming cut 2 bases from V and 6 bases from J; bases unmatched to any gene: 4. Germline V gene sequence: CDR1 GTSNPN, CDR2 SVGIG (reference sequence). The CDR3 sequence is CAWSIGGSQPQHF. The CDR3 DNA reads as TGTGCCTGGAGTATAGGGGGCAGTCAGCCCCAGCATTTT.

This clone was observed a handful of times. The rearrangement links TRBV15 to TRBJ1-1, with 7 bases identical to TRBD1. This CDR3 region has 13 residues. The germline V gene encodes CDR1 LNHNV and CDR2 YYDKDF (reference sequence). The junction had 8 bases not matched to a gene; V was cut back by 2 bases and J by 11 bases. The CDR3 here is CATSRTTLRGAFF. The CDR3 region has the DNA TGTGCCACCAGCAGAACCACCCTCAGGGGGGCTTTCTTT.

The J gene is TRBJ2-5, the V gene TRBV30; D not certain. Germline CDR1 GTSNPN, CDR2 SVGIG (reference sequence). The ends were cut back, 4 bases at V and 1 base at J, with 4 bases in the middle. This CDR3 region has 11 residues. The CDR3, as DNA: TGTGCCTGGAAGACCCAAGAGACCCAGTACTTC. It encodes CAWKTQETQYF.

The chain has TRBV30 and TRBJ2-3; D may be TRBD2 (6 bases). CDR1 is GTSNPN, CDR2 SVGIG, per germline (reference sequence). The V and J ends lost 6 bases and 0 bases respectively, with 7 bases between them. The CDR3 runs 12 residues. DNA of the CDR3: TGTGCCTGTAGCGGTAGCACAGATACGCAGTATTTT. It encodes CACSGSTDTQYF.